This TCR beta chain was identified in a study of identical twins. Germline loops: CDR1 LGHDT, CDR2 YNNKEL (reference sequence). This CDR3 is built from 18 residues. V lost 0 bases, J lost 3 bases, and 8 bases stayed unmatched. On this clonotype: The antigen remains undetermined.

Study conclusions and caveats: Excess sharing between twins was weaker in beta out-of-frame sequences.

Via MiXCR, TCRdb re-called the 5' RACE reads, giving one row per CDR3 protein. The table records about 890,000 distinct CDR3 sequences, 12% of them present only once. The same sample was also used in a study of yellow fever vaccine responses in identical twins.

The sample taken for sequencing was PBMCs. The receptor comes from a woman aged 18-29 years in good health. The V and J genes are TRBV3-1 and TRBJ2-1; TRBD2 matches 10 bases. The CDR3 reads CASSQEILLAGVYNEQFF. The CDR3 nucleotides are TGTGCCAGCAGCCAAGAAATTCTCCTAGCGGGGGTCTACAATGAGCAGTTCTTC.